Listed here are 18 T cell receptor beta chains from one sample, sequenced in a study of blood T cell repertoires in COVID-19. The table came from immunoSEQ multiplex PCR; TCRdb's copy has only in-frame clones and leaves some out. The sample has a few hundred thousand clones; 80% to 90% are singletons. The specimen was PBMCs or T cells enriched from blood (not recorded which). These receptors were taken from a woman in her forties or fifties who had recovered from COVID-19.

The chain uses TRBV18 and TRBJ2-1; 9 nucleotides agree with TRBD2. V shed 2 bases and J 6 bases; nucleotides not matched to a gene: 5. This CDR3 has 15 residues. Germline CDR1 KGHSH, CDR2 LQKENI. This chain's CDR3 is CASSPGRGGSNEQFF. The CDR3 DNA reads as TGTGCCAGCTCACCAGGGCGGGGGGGAAGCAATGAGCAGTTCTTC.

The CDR3 sequence is CASSLVTSGVETQYF. The CDR3 coding sequence is TGCGCCAGCAGCTTGGTGACTAGCGGGGTCGAGACCCAGTACTTC. This sequence joins TRBV5-1 and TRBJ2-5, with TRBD2 identical over 11 bases. The ends lost 0 bases at V and 5 bases at J; junction bases unmatched: 3. CDR1 is SGHRS and CDR2 is YFSETQ in the germline V gene. The CDR3 extends over 15 amino acids.

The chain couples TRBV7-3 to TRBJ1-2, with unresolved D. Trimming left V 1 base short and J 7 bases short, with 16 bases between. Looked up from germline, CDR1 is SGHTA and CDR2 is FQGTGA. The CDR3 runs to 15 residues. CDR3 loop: CASSLNAGGPGGYTF. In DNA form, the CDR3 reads TGTGCCAGCAGCTTAAATGCAGGAGGACCGGGTGGCTACACCTTC.

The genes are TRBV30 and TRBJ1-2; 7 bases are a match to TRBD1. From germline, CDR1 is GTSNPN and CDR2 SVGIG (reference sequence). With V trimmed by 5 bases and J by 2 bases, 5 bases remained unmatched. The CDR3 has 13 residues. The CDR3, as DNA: TGTGCCTGGTTGCGGGGACAGAACTATGGCTACACCTTC. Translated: CAWLRGQNYGYTF.

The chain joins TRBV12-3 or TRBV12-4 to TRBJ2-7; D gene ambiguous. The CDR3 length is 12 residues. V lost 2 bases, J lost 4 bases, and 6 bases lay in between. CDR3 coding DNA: TGTGCCAGCAGTTTACCCCAGTACGAGCAGTACTTC. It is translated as CASSLPQYEQYF.

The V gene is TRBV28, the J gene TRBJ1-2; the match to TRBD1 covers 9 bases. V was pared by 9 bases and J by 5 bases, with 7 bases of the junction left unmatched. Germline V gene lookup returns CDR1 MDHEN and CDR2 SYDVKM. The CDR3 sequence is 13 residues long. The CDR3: CASRTGVRYGYTF. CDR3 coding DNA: TGTGCCAGTAGGACAGGGGTCAGATATGGCTACACCTTC.

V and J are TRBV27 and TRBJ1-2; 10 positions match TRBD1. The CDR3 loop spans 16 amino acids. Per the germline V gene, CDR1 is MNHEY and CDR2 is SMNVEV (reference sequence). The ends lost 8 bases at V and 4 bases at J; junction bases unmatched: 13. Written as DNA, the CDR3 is TGTGCCAGCGCGCCCCGGACAGGGGGGCCCTTCTATGGCTACACCTTC. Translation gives CASAPRTGGPFYGYTF.

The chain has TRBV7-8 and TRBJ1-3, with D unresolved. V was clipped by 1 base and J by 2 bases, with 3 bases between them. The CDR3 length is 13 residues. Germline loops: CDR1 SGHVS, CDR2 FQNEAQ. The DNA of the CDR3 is TGTGCCAGCAGCTTAGGAGCTGGAAACACCATATATTTT. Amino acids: CASSLGAGNTIYF. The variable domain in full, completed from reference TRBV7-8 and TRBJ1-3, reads GAGVSQSPRYKVAKRGQDVALRCDPISGHVSLFWYQQALGQGPEFLTYFQNEAQLDKSGLPSDRFFAERPEGSVSTLKIQRTQQEDSAVYLCASSLGAGNTIYFGEGSWLTVV.

The CDR3 is CASSFYRTGLTDTQYF. The CDR3 nucleotides read TGTGCCAGCAGCTTTTACCGGACAGGGCTCACAGATACGCAGTATTTT. The chain has TRBV5-6 and TRBJ2-3, with 8 bases lining up with TRBD1. There are 16 residues in the CDR3. V was pared by 2 bases and J by 2 bases, with 7 bases of the junction left unmatched. CDR1 and CDR2 from the germline V gene are SGHDT and YYEEEE. The whole variable domain, filled in from reference TRBV5-6 and TRBJ2-3, reads DAGVTQSPTHLIKTRGQQVTLRCSPKSGHDTVSWYQQALGQGPQFIFQYYEEEERQRGNFPDRFSGHQFPNYSSELNVNALLLGDSALYLCASSFYRTGLTDTQYFGPGTRLTVL.

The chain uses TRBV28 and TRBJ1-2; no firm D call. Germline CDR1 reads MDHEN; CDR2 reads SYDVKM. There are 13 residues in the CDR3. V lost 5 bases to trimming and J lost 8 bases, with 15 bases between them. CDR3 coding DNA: TGTGCCAGCAGTCCCCGAGGCACGAGGGGCTACACCTTC. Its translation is CASSPRGTRGYTF.

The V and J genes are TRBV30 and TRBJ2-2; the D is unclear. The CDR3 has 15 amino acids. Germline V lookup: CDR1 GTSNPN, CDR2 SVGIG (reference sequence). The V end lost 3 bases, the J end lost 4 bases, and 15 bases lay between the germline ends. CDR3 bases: TGTGCCTGGAGCGGTTTAGGTCAGGTCACCGGGGAGCTGTTTTTT. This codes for CAWSGLGQVTGELFF.

The CDR3 sequence is CASSLLAGGPETQYF. DNA of the CDR3: TGTGCCAGCAGTTTATTAGCGGGGGGGCCGGAGACCCAGTACTTC. The chain joins TRBV28 to TRBJ2-5; 11 bases map to TRBD2. V lost 1 base, J lost 5 bases, and 3 bases stayed unmatched. Germline V gene data show CDR1 as MDHEN and CDR2 as SYDVKM. This CDR3 is 15 amino acids long.

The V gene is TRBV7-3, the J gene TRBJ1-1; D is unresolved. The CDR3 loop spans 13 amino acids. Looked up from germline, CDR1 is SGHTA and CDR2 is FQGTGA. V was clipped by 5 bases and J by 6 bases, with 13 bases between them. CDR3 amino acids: CASSKQGGSEAFF. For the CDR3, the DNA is TGTGCCAGCAGCAAACAAGGAGGGTCTGAAGCTTTCTTT. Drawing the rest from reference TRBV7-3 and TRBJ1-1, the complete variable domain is GAGVSQTPSNKVTEKGKYVELRCDPISGHTALYWYRQSLGQGPEFLIYFQGTGAADDSGLPNDRFFAVRPEGSVSTLKIQRTERGDSAVYLCASSKQGGSEAFFGQGTRLTVV.

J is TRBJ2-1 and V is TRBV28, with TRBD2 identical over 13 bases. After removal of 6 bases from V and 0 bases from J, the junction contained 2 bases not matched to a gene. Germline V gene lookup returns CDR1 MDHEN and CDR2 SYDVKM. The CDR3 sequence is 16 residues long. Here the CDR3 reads CASRGLAGSSYNEQFF. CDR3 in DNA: TGTGCCAGCAGGGGACTAGCGGGGAGCTCCTACAATGAGCAGTTCTTC.

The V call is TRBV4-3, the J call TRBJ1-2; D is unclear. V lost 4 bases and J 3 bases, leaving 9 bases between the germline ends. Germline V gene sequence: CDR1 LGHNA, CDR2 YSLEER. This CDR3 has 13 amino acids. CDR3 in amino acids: CASSPGPDYGYTF. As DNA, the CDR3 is TGCGCCAGCAGCCCCGGTCCTGACTATGGCTACACCTTC.

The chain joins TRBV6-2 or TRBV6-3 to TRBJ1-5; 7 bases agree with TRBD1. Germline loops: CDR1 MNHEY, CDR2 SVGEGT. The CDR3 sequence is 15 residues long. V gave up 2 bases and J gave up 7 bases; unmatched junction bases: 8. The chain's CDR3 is CASSYTTGLNQPQHF. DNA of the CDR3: TGTGCCAGCAGTTACACGACAGGGTTGAACCAGCCCCAGCATTTT.

The CDR3 loop reads CSVEGPGRGNVQYF. The CDR3 region has the DNA TGCAGCGTTGAAGGACCCGGGCGGGGTAATGTGCAGTACTTC. This chain uses TRBV29-1 with TRBJ2-7; D may be TRBD2 (6 bases). The V end lost 1 base, the J end lost 9 bases, and 19 bases lay between the germline ends. CDR3 length: 14 amino acids. CDR1 and CDR2 from the germline V gene are SQVTM and ANQGSEA.

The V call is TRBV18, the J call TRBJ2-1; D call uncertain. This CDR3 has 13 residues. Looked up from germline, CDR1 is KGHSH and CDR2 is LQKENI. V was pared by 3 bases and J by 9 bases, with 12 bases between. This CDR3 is CASSPESLGEQFF. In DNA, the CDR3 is TGTGCCAGCTCACCGGAGTCCTTAGGTGAGCAGTTCTTC.